This paragraph reports one T cell receptor (beta chain). Antigen specificity is unknown. The table came from immunoSEQ multiplex PCR; TCRdb's copy has only in-frame clones and leaves some out. Of approximately 80,000 clones in the sample, about 89% are singletons; the top ten hold roughly 0.32%. The data were taken from a study of graft-versus-host responses after intestinal transplantation. General observations from the study: There were GvH clones found in recipient marrow, and some of them appeared first in ileum or blood.

The sequences come from unstimulated CD4+ T cells sorted from spleen or lymph node cells, collected before intestinal transplant. The receptor was derived from a human donor who received an intestinal transplant.

The CDR3 nucleotides are TGTGCCAGCAGTTCCTACCATTCCTACGAGCAGTACTTC. Residues: CASSSYHSYEQYF. The chain employs TRBV27 and TRBJ2-7, with D uncertain. The germline gives CDR1 MNHEY, CDR2 SMNVEV (reference sequence). The V gene lost 4 bases and the J gene lost 1 base, with 8 bases spanning the gap. The CDR3 runs 13 residues.